Sequencing of this TCR beta chain was carried out in a study of blood T cell repertoires in COVID-19. Whole-study context: Whether acute or convalescent, the COVID-19 samples came from the United States, Italy and Spain. T cells, B-cell-depleted T cells, or PBMCs supplied cDNA or gDNA.

CDR3 size: 21 residues. Germline values: CDR1 KGHSH, CDR2 LQKENI. J gave up 5 bases and V 3 bases, and 22 bases lay outside the gene matches. Authors' processing steps: Counts of nucleated cells, estimated from reference gene primer amplification, were obtained. The data were produced by immunoSEQ multiplex PCR, yet TCRdb's version contains in-frame clones alone and is incomplete. The D gene and trimming were derived from the DNA, and the V and J assignments and clone size from that table. In the table there are just over 150,000 clones, 70% to 85% of which are singletons. The chain joins TRBV18 to TRBJ2-1; TRBD2 matches 10 bases. The clonotype was recovered from an elderly woman with acute or convalescent COVID-19. Sample: peripheral blood. The CDR3 nucleotides are TGTGCCAGCTCACCGGGGCGGGGGCTTCGGCTAGCGGGAGAGAAGAACAATGAGCAGTTCTTC. Residues: CASSPGRGLRLAGEKNNEQFF. Based on the CDR3 plus reference TRBV18 and TRBJ2-1, the full variable domain is NAGVMQNPRHLVRRRGQEARLRCSPMKGHSHVYWYRQLPEEGLKFMVYLQKENIIDESGMPKERFSAEFPKEGPSILRIQQVVRGDSAAYFCASSPGRGLRLAGEKNNEQFFGPGTRLTVL.